This T cell receptor beta chain was retrieved from a study of blood T cell repertoires in COVID-19. As for the study in general: The samples span acute and convalescent COVID-19 from the United States, Italy and Spain. From T cells, B-cell-depleted T cells, or PBMCs came the material, which was cDNA or gDNA.

Per the original methods: Nucleated cell counts were estimated from reference gene primer amplification. TCRdb's table, derived via immunoSEQ multiplex PCR, lists solely in-frame clones and lacks some. Clone size and V and J calls were adopted from that table, with D and trimming inferred from the DNA. The top ten hold under 8.5% of the sample, which has just over 350,000 clones, around 88% seen once. Enrolment of Seattle patients took place during active infection, and they were followed longitudinally. Trimming took 6 bases from V and 8 from J; bases not matched to a gene: 8. The CDR3 covers 14 residues. Looked up from germline, CDR1 is SEHNR and CDR2 is FQNEAQ (reference sequence).

The rearrangement uses TRBV7-9 and TRBJ1-2, with 11 bases lining up with TRBD1. The sequence was collected from a woman in her fifties or sixties with COVID-19, enrolled during active disease. What was sequenced was peripheral blood. The CDR3 coding sequence is TGTGCCAGCAGGTGGACAGGGGGCGCGGTAGGCTACACCTTC. Its translation is CASRWTGGAVGYTF.